These 5 T cell receptor beta chains were sequenced from one sample in a study of blood T cell repertoires in COVID-19. Sequenced by immunoSEQ multiplex PCR; TCRdb stores in-frame clones only, minus some. The top ten clones hold 20% to 30% of a sample with tens of thousands of clones, more than 65% of them seen once. The sequencing sample was made of peripheral blood. These receptors originate from a man at least 80 years old with active or convalescent COVID-19.

V and J are TRBV19 and TRBJ1-1, with a weak D call TRBD1 (6 bases). Germline V gene sequence: CDR1 LNHDA, CDR2 SQIVND (reference sequence). Trimming removed 5 bases from V and 5 bases from J, with 21 bases in between. This CDR3 contains 16 residues. The chain's CDR3 is CASSPGQQPLTTEAFF. The CDR3 bases are TGTGCCAGTAGTCCCGGACAGCAACCCCTAACAACTGAAGCTTTCTTT.

The table lists this clone with a few counts. The chain uses TRBV28 and TRBJ1-4; a weak D match, TRBD1 (6 bases). V was pared by 5 bases and J by 3 bases, with 16 bases between. The CDR3 loop spans 16 amino acids. Germline loops: CDR1 MDHEN, CDR2 SYDVKM. The DNA for the CDR3 is TGTGCCAGCAGTGCCTCCGACTGGGGGCCTAATGAAAAACTGTTTTTT. Its protein is CASSASDWGPNEKLFF.

This chain connects TRBV7-8 to TRBJ2-5; TRBD1 matches 11 bases. With V trimmed by 5 bases and J by 2 bases, 10 bases remained unmatched. The CDR3 is 17 residues long. Per germline, CDR1 SGHVS and CDR2 FQNEAQ. This chain's CDR3 is CASSPRTGGGGQETQYF. CDR3 bases: TGTGCCAGCAGCCCTAGGACAGGGGGCGGAGGACAAGAGACCCAGTACTTC. The full variable domain, its missing parts supplied by reference TRBV7-8 and TRBJ2-5, is GAGVSQSPRYKVAKRGQDVALRCDPISGHVSLFWYQQALGQGPEFLTYFQNEAQLDKSGLPSDRFFAERPEGSVSTLKIQRTQQEDSAVYLCASSPRTGGGGQETQYFGPGTRLLVL.

This chain links TRBV6-4 with TRBJ2-2; D is possibly TRBD1 (5 bases). V lost 3 bases and J lost 2, with 13 bases in between. The CDR3 is 16 amino acids. Germline assignment: CDR1 MRHNA and CDR2 SNTAGT. The CDR3 loop is CASSEQGNVNTGELFF. Here the CDR3 DNA reads TGTGCCAGCAGTGAGCAGGGTAACGTAAACACCGGGGAGCTGTTTTTT.

This clone came up a few times. CDR3 loop: CASQDRVDNSPLHF. The DNA of the CDR3 is TGTGCCAGTCAGGACAGGGTCGATAATTCACCCCTCCACTTT. This rearrangement joins TRBV19 to TRBJ1-6; TRBD1 aligns across 8 bases. V shed 8 bases, J shed 5 bases, and the junction held 5 bases outside the gene matches. CDR3 length: 14 amino acids. The germline V gene encodes CDR1 LNHDA and CDR2 SQIVND (reference sequence).